Reported below is one T cell receptor beta chain. The antigen remains unidentified. The sample comes from a study of OX40 agonist ivuxolimab in advanced cancers. General study results and limits: CD4+ T cells averaged fewer expanded clones than CD8+ T cells.

Profiling relied on immunoSEQ multiplex PCR, and the TCRdb table lists in-frame clones only, not all of them. This table has about 47,000 clones, 81% appearing once. The CDR3 contains 13 residues. The germline gives CDR1 PRHDT, CDR2 FYEKMQ (reference sequence). Unmatched junction bases numbered 4, after V lost 4 bases and J lost 8 bases. The sequence was obtained from an adult with an advanced solid tumor such as melanoma, head and neck, liver or kidney cancer. Sequencing used CD4+ or CD8+ T cells sorted from blood, obtained in a trial of the OX40 agonist ivuxolimab. The V gene is TRBV13, the J gene TRBJ2-1; TRBD1 matches 8 bases. CDR3 sequence: CASSSDRAHEQFF. The CDR3 nucleotides read TGTGCCAGCAGCTCGGACAGGGCCCATGAGCAGTTCTTC.